This T cell receptor beta chain stems from a study of control samples from healthy donors and cancer patients (TCRdb year 2020). Library generation was performed with the immunoSEQ multiplex PCR assay. The immuneACCESS repertoire file appears here via TCRdb, limited to in-frame rearrangements. These files lack a portion of the clones; in checked studies, under half of the deficit traces to unresolved V genes, and the cause of the others is not known. The sample table contains roughly 180,000 clones; only one count was recorded for 85% to 95% of them. The ten top clones hold approximately 4% of the sample. The junction carries 1 base between V and J, which are trimmed by 3 bases and 1 base respectively. The CDR3 measures 13 amino acids from cysteine to phenylalanine. Only CDR3 DNA remains: 39 bases, in frame from the first base. CDR1 is given as SNHLY and CDR2 as FYNNEI, both from the germline V gene.

Turning to this clone: Its antigen is still unknown. No base-level quality is on record; no much larger clone is a single base apart.

The chain links TRBV2 with TRBJ2-6; the D gene is unclear. Sequences were obtained from blood. This receptor was taken from a woman aged 55-75 years in good health. CDR3 loop: CASSESGANVLTF. The nucleotide sequence is TGTGCCAGCAGTGAGTCTGGGGCCAACGTCCTGACTTTC.